The 19 T cell receptor beta chains below come from one sample, sequenced in a study of T cells in Graves' hyperthyroidism and ophthalmopathy. Template material for amplifying TCR beta CDR3 regions consisted of RNA transcripts. An initial round of RT-PCR targeting the TCR CDR3 relied on the HTBI primer set. Each CDR3 protein gets one entry after TCRdb re-called the multiplex PCR reads with MiXCR. The sample consists of more than 450,000 distinct CDR3 sequences, less than 15% of them appearing once. Sequencing was carried out using blood. The receptor source for this set is a woman between 40 and 50 years old with Graves' hyperthyroidism.

This clonotype was recorded at least ten times. The chain links TRBV20-1 to TRBJ2-2; 8 nucleotides line up with TRBD1. Germline V lookup: CDR1 DFQATT, CDR2 SNEGSKA (reference sequence). The CDR3 totals 15 residues. Trimming took 1 base from V and 3 from J; bases not matched to a gene: 4. The CDR3 DNA sequence: TGCAGTGCTAGAGGGACAGGGTGGGACACCGGGGAGCTGTTTTTT. It encodes CSARGTGWDTGELFF.

There are many counts of this clonotype. V gene TRBV7-9 combines with J gene TRBJ2-1; 9 nucleotides line up with TRBD2. This CDR3 contains 16 residues. J was trimmed by 0 bases and V by 2 bases; bases with no gene match: 2. CDR1 and CDR2 (germline): SEHNR, FQNEAQ (reference sequence). The CDR3 DNA reads as TGTGCCAGCAGCTTATATAGCGGGAGCTCCTACAATGAGCAGTTCTTC. This sequence encodes CASSLYSGSSYNEQFF.

This clonotype was observed a handful of times. In DNA, the CDR3 is TGTGCCAGCAGTTACTCTACAAGGGGTAATTCACCCCTCCACTTT. Translating it yields CASSYSTRGNSPLHF. This sequence joins TRBV6-6 and TRBJ1-6; a weak D match, TRBD1 (5 bases). The CDR3 is 15 amino acids. V lost 0 bases to trimming and J lost 6 bases, with 9 bases between them. The germline gives CDR1 MNHNY, CDR2 SVGAGI (reference sequence).

This clonotype was picked up many times. The chain combines TRBV28 with TRBJ1-1; unclear D gene. The CDR3 spans 16 residues. Trimming stripped 1 base from V and 6 bases from J, with 18 bases between. Germline CDR1 and CDR2: MDHEN and SYDVKM. The CDR3 DNA reads TGTGCCAGCAGTTTATTTGGGTCGTGGGGAGATCCTGAAGCTTTCTTT. It codes for CASSLFGSWGDPEAFF.

Many counts were recorded for this clonotype. This chain links TRBV28 with TRBJ1-5, with 7 bases matching TRBD1. The V gene's germline CDR1 is MDHEN and CDR2 SYDVKM. V gave up 3 bases and J gave up 10 bases; unmatched junction bases: 12. This CDR3 is built from 15 residues. The CDR3 region has the DNA TGTGCCAGCAGTTTTGGTTCAGGGGGTATCAATCCCCAGCATTTT. Its protein is CASSFGSGGINPQHF. Based on the CDR3 plus reference TRBV28 and TRBJ1-5, the full variable domain is DVKVTQSSRYLVKRTGEKVFLECVQDMDHENMFWYRQDPGLGLRLIYFSYDVKMKEKGDIPEGYSVSREKKERFSLILESASTNQTSMYLCASSFGSGGINPQHFGDGTRLSIL.

This clonotype was seen a few times. This rearrangement joins TRBV12-3 or TRBV12-4 to TRBJ1-5; 7 nucleotides agree with TRBD1. Losses at the gene ends were 7 bases for V and 3 bases for J; bases not matched to a gene: 24. The CDR3 spans 20 residues. This chain's CDR3 is CASNLGPPGPGGTPNQPQHF. Written as DNA, the CDR3 is TGTGCCAGCAACTTAGGGCCCCCCGGGCCAGGGGGTACCCCCAATCAGCCCCAGCATTTT.

The rearrangement uses TRBV5-5 and TRBJ2-5; no clear D. Looked up from germline, CDR1 is SGHKS and CDR2 is YYEKEE (reference sequence). CDR3 length equals 15 residues. Trimming cost V 0 bases and J 3 bases, with 12 bases left between them. CDR3 sequence: CASSLAVGKKETQYF. The DNA for the CDR3 is TGTGCCAGCAGCTTGGCGGTAGGGAAGAAAGAGACCCAGTACTTC.

The chain couples TRBV10-1 to TRBJ1-1; D is ambiguous. This CDR3 comprises 13 residues. CDR1 WNHNN and CDR2 SYGVQD come from the germline V gene (reference sequence). Trimming cost V 2 bases and J 1 base, with 5 bases left between them. The CDR3 sequence is CASSEKGNTEAFF. CDR3 DNA: TGCGCCAGCAGTGAGAAGGGGAACACTGAAGCTTTCTTT.

This clonotype occurred many times. This rearrangement joins TRBV2 to TRBJ1-1; D is possibly TRBD1 (5 bases). The CDR3 loop spans 15 amino acids. The ends were cut back, 4 bases at V and 4 bases at J, with 16 bases in the middle. From germline, CDR1 is SNHLY and CDR2 FYNNEI. CDR3 amino acids: CASSGTLGGGTEAFF. As DNA, the CDR3 is TGTGCCAGCAGTGGGACCCTTGGGGGGGGCACTGAAGCTTTCTTT. Using reference TRBV2 and TRBJ1-1 for the parts outside the CDR3, the full variable domain is EPEVTQTPSHQVTQMGQEVILRCVPISNHLYFYWYRQILGQKVEFLVSFYNNEISEKSEIFDDQFSVERPDGSNFTLKIRSTKLEDSAMYFCASSGTLGGGTEAFFGQGTRLTVV.

This clonotype was seen at least ten times. This chain links TRBV5-1 with TRBJ2-3, with no clear D. V shed 0 bases and J shed 0 bases, with 8 bases lying between them. The germline CDR1 and CDR2 sequences are SGHRS and YFSETQ. The CDR3 is 15 amino acids. CDR3: CASSLGGPSTDTQYF. The CDR3 DNA sequence: TGCGCCAGCAGCTTGGGGGGTCCTAGCACAGATACGCAGTATTTT.

Notes on this clonotype: Since a much larger clone is just one base distant, this may be a read error. The chain is built from TRBV7-2 and TRBJ2-3; 7 bases are shared with TRBD2. The CDR3 runs to 15 residues. The trim removed 5 bases at V and 4 bases at J, leaving 9 bases unmatched. Germline CDR1 is SGHTA and CDR2 is FQGNSA. The CDR3 is CASSPLAVGADTQYF. The CDR3 region has the DNA TGTGCCAGCAGCCCTCTAGCGGTGGGCGCAGATACGCAGTATTTT.

There are many counts of this clonotype. The chain is built from TRBV2 and TRBJ2-1; D gene uncertain. V was trimmed by 5 bases and J by 9 bases, leaving 5 bases between them. Germline V gene data show CDR1 as SNHLY and CDR2 as FYNNEI. CDR3 length equals 10 residues. CDR3: CASSISEQFF. The CDR3 nucleotides are TGTGCCAGCAGTATCAGTGAGCAGTTCTTC.

There are many counts of this clonotype. V and J are TRBV10-3 and TRBJ2-7; tentatively, D is TRBD1 (7 bases). Trimming took 10 bases from V and 2 from J, leaving 24 bases between them. The CDR3 consists of 16 residues. Germline V gene data show CDR1 as ENHRY and CDR2 as SYGVKD. The CDR3 coding sequence is TGTGCCACCAATAAGGGGGCGGGACAGACAACCTACGAGCAGTACTTC. This encodes CATNKGAGQTTYEQYF.

The V call is TRBV4-1, the J call TRBJ1-5; no clear D gene. The CDR3 consists of 15 residues. Germline loops: CDR1 MGHRA, CDR2 YSYEKL. V was clipped by 0 bases and J by 7 bases, with 13 bases between them. The CDR3 spells CASSQEWREGQPQHF. CDR3 coding DNA: TGCGCCAGCAGCCAAGAATGGCGGGAAGGACAGCCCCAGCATTTT.

This clonotype showed up many times. This chain uses TRBV3-1 with TRBJ2-7; 11 bases agree with TRBD2. The CDR3 sequence is 17 residues long. J gave up 1 base and V 0 bases, and 5 bases lay outside the gene matches. Germline CDR1 LGHDT, CDR2 YNNKEL (reference sequence). The CDR3 sequence is CASSQDGSGRASYEQYF. CDR3 sequence (DNA): TGTGCCAGCAGCCAAGATGGTAGCGGGAGGGCGTCCTACGAGCAGTACTTC.

Remarks on this clonotype: This may arise from a read error, as a much more abundant clone is one base away. J is TRBJ2-1 and V is TRBV7-2, with D uncertain. Germline assignment: CDR1 SGHTA and CDR2 FQGNSA. The CDR3 has 14 residues. The V end was cut by 1 base, the J end by 6 bases, with 10 bases between. The CDR3 DNA reads as TGTGCCAGCAGCTTAGAGTCAGGAACCAATGAGCAGTTCTTC. Its protein is CASSLESGTNEQFF.

The rearrangement uses TRBV10-3 and TRBJ1-2; the match to TRBD1 covers 12 bases. The CDR3 spans 15 residues. Germline CDR1 is ENHRY and CDR2 is SYGVKD. V shed 6 bases and J 8 bases; nucleotides not matched to a gene: 10. CDR3 DNA: TGTGCCATCAGAGGAGGGACAGGGGGCGATGGCGGCTACACCTTC. Residues: CAIRGGTGGDGGYTF.

The sample holds many counts of this clonotype. The V gene is TRBV15, the J gene TRBJ2-7; D unclear. Trimming pared 3 bases from V and 3 bases from J, leaving 3 bases between. CDR3 length equals 11 residues. Germline CDR1 reads LNHNV; CDR2 reads YYDKDF (reference sequence). The CDR3 sequence is CATSSYYEQYF. CDR3 DNA: TGTGCCACCAGCAGTTACTACGAGCAGTACTTC. Based on the CDR3 plus reference TRBV15 and TRBJ2-7, the full variable domain is DAMVIQNPRYQVTQFGKPVTLSCSQTLNHNVMYWYQQKSSQAPKLLFHYYDKDFNNEADTPDNFQSRRPNTSFCFLDIRSPGLGDTAMYLCATSSYYEQYFGPGTRLTVT.

This clonotype was detected ten times or more. The chain links TRBV28 to TRBJ1-2; D may be TRBD1 (5 bases). Germline CDR1 reads MDHEN; CDR2 reads SYDVKM. This CDR3 region has 16 residues. V shed 1 base and J shed 4 bases, with 16 bases lying between them. The chain's CDR3 is CASSLSGGGLVYGYTF. CDR3 sequence (DNA): TGTGCCAGCAGTTTATCCGGGGGAGGATTGGTCTATGGCTACACCTTC.